The rows below give T cell receptor beta chains drawn from one sample of a study of T cell responses to AZD1222 COVID-19 vaccine. This table comes from immunoSEQ multiplex PCR, and its TCRdb copy is limited to in-frame clones, with some not included. This table has approximately 100,000 clones, 87% appearing once. Sequenced here: peripheral blood, sampled on day 0 of AZD1222 vaccination. Receptors were obtained from an adult in good health. Both conserved end residues are part of each CDR3. D genes are given only for firm matches. The size entry is marked missing in some rows and otherwise reads once, few, many or a size class.

v_call: TRBV5-4; j_call: TRBJ2-3; d_call: .; clone_size: once; cdr3_nt: TGTGCCAGCAGCTCTCAGGGGCGGGATACGCAGTATTTT; cdr3_aa: CASSSQGRDTQYF
v_call: TRBV5-1; j_call: TRBJ2-1; d_call: .; clone_size: .; cdr3_nt: TGCGCCAGCAGCTTGGAGGGGGTCAGCAATGAGCAGTTCTTC; cdr3_aa: CASSLEGVSNEQFF
v_call: TRBV21-1; j_call: TRBJ2-5; d_call: .; clone_size: .; cdr3_nt: TGTGCCAGCAGCACCCCGACCCAGTACTTC; cdr3_aa: CASSTPTQYF
v_call: TRBV12-3/TRBV12-4; j_call: TRBJ1-2; d_call: .; clone_size: .; cdr3_nt: TGTGCCAGCAGTCCTCAGGGTGGGGGAGGCTACACCTTC; cdr3_aa: CASSPQGGGGYTF
v_call: TRBV4-2; j_call: TRBJ2-7; d_call: TRBD1; clone_size: .; cdr3_nt: TGTGCCAGCAGCCTCCGGGACAGCTCCTACGAGCAGTACTTC; cdr3_aa: CASSLRDSSYEQYF
v_call: TRBV5-1; j_call: TRBJ2-1; d_call: .; clone_size: .; cdr3_nt: TGCGCCAGCAGCTCCGGGCCCGGCCTCAACAATGAGCAGTTCTTC; cdr3_aa: CASSSGPGLNNEQFF
v_call: TRBV7-9; j_call: TRBJ2-7; d_call: .; clone_size: .; cdr3_nt: TGTGCCAGCAGCTTCCAGTACGAGCAGTACTTC; cdr3_aa: CASSFQYEQYF
v_call: TRBV7-3; j_call: TRBJ2-3; d_call: .; clone_size: .; cdr3_nt: TGTGCCAGCAGCCGCAACACAGATACGCAGTATTTT; cdr3_aa: CASSRNTDTQYF
v_call: TRBV7-8; j_call: TRBJ1-5; d_call: .; clone_size: .; cdr3_nt: TGTGCCAGCAGCTTATCGGACGATCAGCCCCAGCATTTT; cdr3_aa: CASSLSDDQPQHF
v_call: TRBV6-5; j_call: TRBJ2-1; d_call: .; clone_size: .; cdr3_nt: TGTGCCAGCAGTTGGGTTGGGACTGTCCTCAATGAGCAGTTCTTC; cdr3_aa: CASSWVGTVLNEQFF
v_call: TRBV29-1; j_call: TRBJ2-2; d_call: TRBD1; clone_size: few; cdr3_nt: TGCAGCGTCTCGACAGGGGGGAACGGGGAGCTGTTTTTT; cdr3_aa: CSVSTGGNGELFF
v_call: TRBV23-1; j_call: TRBJ1-3; d_call: .; clone_size: .; cdr3_nt: TGCGCCAGCAGTCACGGTGATGGAAACACCATATATTTT; cdr3_aa: CASSHGDGNTIYF
v_call: TRBV19; j_call: TRBJ1-5; d_call: .; clone_size: .; cdr3_nt: TGTGCCAGTAGTATAGGTAACGGATTTCAGCCCCAGCATTTT; cdr3_aa: CASSIGNGFQPQHF
v_call: TRBV5-1; j_call: TRBJ1-2; d_call: TRBD1; clone_size: .; cdr3_nt: TGCGCCAGCAGCCTAACCGGGACAGGGGCTTTTGGCTACACCTTC; cdr3_aa: CASSLTGTGAFGYTF
v_call: TRBV30; j_call: TRBJ1-2; d_call: .; clone_size: .; cdr3_nt: TGTGCCTGGAGGGAACAGGCCCCGGACACCTTC; cdr3_aa: CAWREQAPDTF
v_call: TRBV11-2; j_call: TRBJ1-3; d_call: .; clone_size: .; cdr3_nt: TGTGCCAGCAGCTTTCAGCCCAGTGGGGCTGGAAACACCATATATTTT; cdr3_aa: CASSFQPSGAGNTIYF
v_call: TRBV5-8; j_call: TRBJ1-5; d_call: TRBD1; clone_size: .; cdr3_nt: TGTGCCAGCAGGGGAGACAGGGCGGCTCAGCCCCAGCATTTT; cdr3_aa: CASRGDRAAQPQHF
v_call: TRBV2; j_call: TRBJ2-5; d_call: .; clone_size: .; cdr3_nt: TGTGCCAGCAACAGGGCCCTACAAGAGACCCAGTACTTC; cdr3_aa: CASNRALQETQYF
v_call: TRBV28; j_call: TRBJ2-7; d_call: TRBD2; clone_size: .; cdr3_nt: TGTGCCAGCAGTTTCGGGGCGGGGGGTATCTACGAGCAGTACTTC; cdr3_aa: CASSFGAGGIYEQYF
v_call: TRBV4-2; j_call: TRBJ1-2; d_call: .; clone_size: .; cdr3_nt: TGTGCCAGCAGCCAAATAGGTAGTGTCTATGGCTACACCTTC; cdr3_aa: CASSQIGSVYGYTF
v_call: TRBV11-2; j_call: TRBJ1-6; d_call: .; clone_size: .; cdr3_nt: TGTGCCAGCAGCTTAGTTAGGTCGAGCTCCTATAATTCACCCCTCCACTTT; cdr3_aa: CASSLVRSSSYNSPLHF
v_call: TRBV7-9; j_call: TRBJ2-3; d_call: .; clone_size: .; cdr3_nt: TGTGCCAGCAGCTTAGAAGTGCAGGCTAGTTCAAAGTATTTT; cdr3_aa: CASSLEVQASSKYF
v_call: TRBV3-1/TRBV3-2; j_call: TRBJ1-6; d_call: .; clone_size: .; cdr3_nt: TGTGCCAGCAGCCAAGGCCGGTGGAATTCACCCCTCCACTTT; cdr3_aa: CASSQGRWNSPLHF
v_call: TRBV4-2; j_call: TRBJ1-1; d_call: .; clone_size: few; cdr3_nt: TGTGCCAGCAGCCAAGGCGGTCAGTTGAACACTGAAGCTTTCTTT; cdr3_aa: CASSQGGQLNTEAFF
v_call: TRBV27; j_call: TRBJ1-1; d_call: TRBD1; clone_size: .; cdr3_nt: TGTGCCACCTTTCCCCGGGGACAGGGAGGGACTGAAGCTTTCTTT; cdr3_aa: CATFPRGQGGTEAFF
v_call: TRBV7-6; j_call: TRBJ2-2; d_call: TRBD1; clone_size: .; cdr3_nt: TGTGCCAGCAGCCCCGGACAGGGAAGGGGCACCGGGGAGCTGTTTTTT; cdr3_aa: CASSPGQGRGTGELFF
v_call: TRBV9; j_call: TRBJ1-1; d_call: TRBD1; clone_size: .; cdr3_nt: TGTGCCAGCAGCGTGACAGGGGGCATCACTGAAGCTTTCTTT; cdr3_aa: CASSVTGGITEAFF
v_call: TRBV9; j_call: TRBJ1-3; d_call: .; clone_size: once; cdr3_nt: TGTGCCAGCAGCCCATACGGGACAACTGGAAACACCATATATTTT; cdr3_aa: CASSPYGTTGNTIYF